This T cell receptor (beta chain) was identified in a study of T cell responses to AZD1222 COVID-19 vaccine. Looking at the study overall: Second doses at about 4 or about 12 weeks were pooled.

Findings of the study overall: Only 5 or 6 people who got AZD1222 tested seropositive at baseline.

The assay was immunoSEQ multiplex PCR, and TCRdb's table has in-frame clones only and misses some. This table has about 140,000 clones, 80% to 95% appearing once. The CDR3 length is 14 residues. The germline gives CDR1 SGHTA, CDR2 FQGNSA. Trimming took off 7 bases at V and 6 bases at J, with 18 bases between the two ends. As for this clone: Its antigen remains unidentified.

Sequenced here: peripheral blood, sampled on day 0 of AZD1222 vaccination. This TCR derives from an adult in good health. V and J are TRBV7-2 and TRBJ1-2; the D is unclear. CDR3 nucleotides: TGTGCCAGCAACCTCCCGTGGGCTCCAAATGGCTACACCTTC. Amino acid sequence: CASNLPWAPNGYTF.